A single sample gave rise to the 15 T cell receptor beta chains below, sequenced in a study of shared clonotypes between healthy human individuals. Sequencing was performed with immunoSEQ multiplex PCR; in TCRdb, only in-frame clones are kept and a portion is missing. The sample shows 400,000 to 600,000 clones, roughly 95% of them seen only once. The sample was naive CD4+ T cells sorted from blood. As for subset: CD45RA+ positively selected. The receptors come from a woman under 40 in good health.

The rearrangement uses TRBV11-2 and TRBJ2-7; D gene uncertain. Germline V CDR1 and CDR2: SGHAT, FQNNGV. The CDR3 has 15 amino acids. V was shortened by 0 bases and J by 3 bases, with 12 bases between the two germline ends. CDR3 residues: CASSLEAGQYYEQYF. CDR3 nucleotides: TGTGCCAGCAGCTTAGAGGCTGGCCAGTACTACGAGCAGTACTTC.

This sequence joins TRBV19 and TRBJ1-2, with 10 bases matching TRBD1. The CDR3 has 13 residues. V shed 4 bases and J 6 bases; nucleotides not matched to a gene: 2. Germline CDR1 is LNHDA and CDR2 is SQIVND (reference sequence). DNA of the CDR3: TGTGCCAGTAGTACCGGGACAGGGGATGGCTACACCTTC. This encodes CASSTGTGDGYTF.

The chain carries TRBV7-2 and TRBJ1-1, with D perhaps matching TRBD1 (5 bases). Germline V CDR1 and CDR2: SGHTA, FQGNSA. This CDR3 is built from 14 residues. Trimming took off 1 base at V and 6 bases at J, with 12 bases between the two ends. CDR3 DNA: TGTGCCAGCAGCTTAGATTTCGGGGGTTCTGAAGCTTTCTTT. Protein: CASSLDFGGSEAFF.

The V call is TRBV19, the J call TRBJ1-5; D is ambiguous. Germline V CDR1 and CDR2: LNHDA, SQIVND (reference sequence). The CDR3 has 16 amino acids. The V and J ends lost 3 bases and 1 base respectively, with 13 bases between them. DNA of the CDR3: TGTGCCAGTAGTATGGGAATGGGCCGAAGCAATCAGCCCCAGCATTTT. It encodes CASSMGMGRSNQPQHF. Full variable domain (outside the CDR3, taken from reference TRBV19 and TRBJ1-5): DGGITQSPKYLFRKEGQNVTLSCEQNLNHDAMYWYRQDPGQGLRLIYYSQIVNDFQKGDIAEGYSVSREKKESFPLTVTSAQKNPTAFYLCASSMGMGRSNQPQHFGDGTRLSIL.

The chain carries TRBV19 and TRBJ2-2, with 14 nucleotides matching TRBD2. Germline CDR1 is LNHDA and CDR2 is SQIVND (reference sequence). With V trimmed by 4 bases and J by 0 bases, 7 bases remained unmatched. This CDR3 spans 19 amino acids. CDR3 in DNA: TGTGCCAGTAGTACCCTGGGACTAGCGGGAGTCGCGAACACCGGGGAGCTGTTTTTT. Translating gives CASSTLGLAGVANTGELFF.

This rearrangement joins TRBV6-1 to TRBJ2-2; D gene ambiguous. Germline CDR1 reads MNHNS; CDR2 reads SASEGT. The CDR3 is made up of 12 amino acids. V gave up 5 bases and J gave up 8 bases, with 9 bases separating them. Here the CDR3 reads CASSSMEGELFF. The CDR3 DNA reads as TGTGCCAGCAGTTCGATGGAGGGGGAGCTGTTTTTT.

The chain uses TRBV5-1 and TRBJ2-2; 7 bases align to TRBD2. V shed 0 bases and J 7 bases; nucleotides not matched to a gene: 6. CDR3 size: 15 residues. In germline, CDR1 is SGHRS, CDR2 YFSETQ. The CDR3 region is CASSLVAGAGGELFF. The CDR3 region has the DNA TGCGCCAGCAGCTTGGTGGCGGGAGCCGGCGGGGAGCTGTTTTTT. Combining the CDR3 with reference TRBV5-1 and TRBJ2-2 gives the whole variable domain KAGVTQTPRYLIKTRGQQVTLSCSPISGHRSVSWYQQTPGQGLQFLFEYFSETQRNKGNFPGRFSGRQFSNSRSEMNVSTLELGDSALYLCASSLVAGAGGELFFGEGSRLTVL.

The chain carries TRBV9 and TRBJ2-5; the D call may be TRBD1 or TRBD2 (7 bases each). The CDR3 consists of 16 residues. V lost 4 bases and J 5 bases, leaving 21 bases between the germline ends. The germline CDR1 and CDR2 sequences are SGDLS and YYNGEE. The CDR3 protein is CASSFSGEGAIETQYF. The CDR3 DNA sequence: TGTGCCAGCAGCTTCTCGGGGGAGGGGGCTATTGAGACCCAGTACTTC.

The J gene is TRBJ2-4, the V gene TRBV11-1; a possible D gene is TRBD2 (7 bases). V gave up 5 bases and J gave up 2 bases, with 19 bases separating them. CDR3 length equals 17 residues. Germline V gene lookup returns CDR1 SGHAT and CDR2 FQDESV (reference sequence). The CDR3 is CASSPGGREGTKNIQYF. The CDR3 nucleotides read TGTGCCAGCAGCCCGGGGGGCAGGGAAGGGACCAAAAACATTCAGTACTTC.

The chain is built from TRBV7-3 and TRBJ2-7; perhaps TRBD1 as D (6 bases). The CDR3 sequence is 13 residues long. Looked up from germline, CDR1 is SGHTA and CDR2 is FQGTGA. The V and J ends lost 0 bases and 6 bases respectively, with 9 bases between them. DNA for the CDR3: TGTGCCAGCAGCTTAACAGGGGGAGTCGAGCAGTACTTC. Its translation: CASSLTGGVEQYF.

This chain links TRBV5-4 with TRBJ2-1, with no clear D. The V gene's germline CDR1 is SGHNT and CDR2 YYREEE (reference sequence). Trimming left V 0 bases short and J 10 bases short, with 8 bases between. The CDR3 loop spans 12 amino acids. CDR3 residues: CASSLGVGEQFF. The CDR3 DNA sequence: TGTGCCAGCAGCTTGGGAGTCGGGGAGCAGTTCTTC.

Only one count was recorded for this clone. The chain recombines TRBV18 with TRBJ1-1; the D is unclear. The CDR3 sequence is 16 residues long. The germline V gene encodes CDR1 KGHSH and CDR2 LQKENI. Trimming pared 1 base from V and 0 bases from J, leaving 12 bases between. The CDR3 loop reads CASSPRSDLVNTEAFF. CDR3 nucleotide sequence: TGTGCCAGCTCACCACGGTCAGACCTGGTGAACACTGAAGCTTTCTTT.

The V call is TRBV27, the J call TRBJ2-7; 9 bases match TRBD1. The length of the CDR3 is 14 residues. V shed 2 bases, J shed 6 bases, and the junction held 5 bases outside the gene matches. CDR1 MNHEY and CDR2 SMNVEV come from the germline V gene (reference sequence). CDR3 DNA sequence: TGTGCCAGCAGTTTAAACAGGGGGCTCGGCGAGCAGTACTTC. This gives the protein CASSLNRGLGEQYF.

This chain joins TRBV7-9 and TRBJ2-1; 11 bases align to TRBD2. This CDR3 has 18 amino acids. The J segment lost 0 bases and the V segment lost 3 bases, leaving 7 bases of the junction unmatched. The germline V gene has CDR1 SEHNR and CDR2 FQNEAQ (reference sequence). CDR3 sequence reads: CASSLSGLAESSYNEQFF. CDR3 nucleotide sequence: TGTGCCAGCAGCTTGTCGGGACTAGCGGAAAGCTCCTACAATGAGCAGTTCTTC.

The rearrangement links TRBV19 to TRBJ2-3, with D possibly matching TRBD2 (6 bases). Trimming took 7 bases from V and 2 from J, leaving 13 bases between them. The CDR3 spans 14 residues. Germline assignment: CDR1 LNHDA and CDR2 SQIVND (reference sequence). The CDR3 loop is CASNPRDLTDTQYF. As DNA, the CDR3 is TGTGCCAGTAATCCGCGGGACCTCACAGATACGCAGTATTTT.